This T cell receptor beta chain derives from a study of patients and donors after allogeneic stem cell transplantation. This clonotype was observed many times. V shed 3 bases and J shed 4 bases, with 14 bases lying between them. This CDR3 is built from 15 residues. Looked up from germline, CDR1 is SGDLS and CDR2 is YYNGEE. TCRdb re-called the RT-PCR reads with MiXCR, one entry per CDR3 protein. This table has 25,000 to 30,000 distinct CDR3 sequences, 8.1% appearing once. The rearrangement joins TRBV9 to TRBJ2-1; TRBD2 is a possible D gene (6 bases). The sequenced sample consisted of blood, either unsorted or a sorted T cell fraction (not recorded which). The clonotype was recovered from a human donor who was either an allogeneic HSCT recipient or a stem cell or donor lymphocyte infusion donor (not recorded which). It is not recorded whose cells these are; they may come from a transplant donor. The CDR3 loop is CASSDSGGLYNEQFF. CDR3 DNA: TGTGCCAGCAGCGATTCCGGGGGACTTTACAATGAGCAGTTCTTC.